The 2 T cell receptor beta chains given below trace back to one sample, sequenced in a study of shared clonotypes between healthy human individuals. Measured with immunoSEQ multiplex PCR; TCRdb has only the in-frame clones, and not every one. The profile shows a few million clones, 85% to 95% of them singletons. Cells designated naive CD8 were CD45RO-negative and were positively selected for CCR7, with terminally differentiated effector memory CD45RA+ cells excluded. Sequencing was carried out using naive CD8+ T cells from PBMCs. The source of these receptors is a man aged 18 to 29 in good health. Some clones in this sample may be carry-over from other donors' samples.

The genes are TRBV7-9 and TRBJ2-7; D uncertain. V dropped 5 bases and J dropped 0 bases, with 8 bases sitting between them. This CDR3 contains 13 residues. The germline gives CDR1 SEHNR, CDR2 FQNEAQ (reference sequence). DNA of the CDR3: TGTGCCAGCAGCGGGGTCAGCTCCTACGAGCAGTACTTC. Translation gives CASSGVSSYEQYF.

The V call is TRBV5-1, the J call TRBJ2-1; 9 positions match TRBD2. This CDR3 contains 17 residues. Germline V gives CDR1 SGHRS, CDR2 YFSETQ. Trimming cost V 0 bases and J 2 bases; bases outside gene matches: 6. CDR3 sequence: CASSLVPASGTYNEQFF. The CDR3 DNA reads as TGCGCCAGCAGCTTGGTGCCGGCTAGCGGGACCTACAATGAGCAGTTCTTC.